Sequencing of this T cell receptor beta chain was carried out in a study of tumor-infiltrating lymphocytes in localized non-small cell lung cancer. Study results and caveats: Tumors had more T cell infiltration than uninvolved lung, per TCRbeta sequencing and CD3 counts. No T-cell fraction difference was seen between IM1 and IM2 tumors. Different pieces of the same tissue went to different assays, confounding technical variation with intratumor heterogeneity.

The CDR3 is made up of 14 amino acids. Germline lookup yields CDR1 SEHNR and CDR2 FQNEAQ (reference sequence). J was trimmed by 7 bases and V by 5 bases; bases with no gene match: 8. In its sample, this clone was seen once. The antigen is not known. TCRdb keeps only in-frame clones here, not all; method: immunoSEQ multiplex PCR. Here the sample spans roughly 5,800 clones, 65% to 85% being singletons. This clonotype originated in a human donor with non-small cell lung cancer. Sequencing input: lung tumor tissue. This sequence joins TRBV7-9 and TRBJ1-5; TRBD1 agrees at 7 bases. The CDR3 nucleotides are TGTGCCAGCAGCGCGACAGGGTTGGGACAGCCCCAGCATTTT. Protein product: CASSATGLGQPQHF.